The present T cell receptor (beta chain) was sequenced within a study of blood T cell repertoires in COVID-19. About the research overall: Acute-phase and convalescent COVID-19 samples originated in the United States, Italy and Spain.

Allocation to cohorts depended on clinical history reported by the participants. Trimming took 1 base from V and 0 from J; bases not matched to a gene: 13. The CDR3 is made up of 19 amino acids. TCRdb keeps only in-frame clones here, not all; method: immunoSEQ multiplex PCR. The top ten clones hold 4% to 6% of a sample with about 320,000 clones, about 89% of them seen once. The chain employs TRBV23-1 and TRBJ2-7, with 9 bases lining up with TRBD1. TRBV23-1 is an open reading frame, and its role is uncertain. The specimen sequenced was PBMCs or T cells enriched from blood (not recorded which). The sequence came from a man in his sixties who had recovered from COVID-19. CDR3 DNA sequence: TGCGCCAGCAGTCAATTGGAGGACAGGGGACCACCTAACTCCTACGAGCAGTACTTC. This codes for CASSQLEDRGPPNSYEQYF.